This T cell receptor beta chain was captured in a study of Ad26.COV2.S vaccination and SARS-CoV-2 variants. Measured with immunoSEQ multiplex PCR; TCRdb has only the in-frame clones, and not every one. This table has roughly 400,000 clones, 90% appearing once. V shed 1 base and J 7 bases; nucleotides not matched to a gene: 6. CDR1 and CDR2 from the germline V gene are SGHTA and FQGTGA. The CDR3 is 17 amino acids. The treatment was: some 20 received Ad26.COV2.S at low or high dose, single or two shots; roughly 5 received placebo; per-sample allocation not given. Samples came from day 63 after the first vaccine or placebo injection.

Sequencing used peripheral blood, obtained in a trial of Ad26.COV2.S vaccine versus placebo. The clonotype was recovered from a person aged 18-60 years who received the Ad26.COV2.S COVID-19 vaccine or a placebo. This sequence joins TRBV7-3 and TRBJ2-1; 14 nucleotides line up with TRBD2. The CDR3 here is CASSLRGLAGVDNEQFF. Written as DNA, the CDR3 is TGTGCCAGCAGCTTAAGGGGACTAGCGGGAGTAGATAATGAGCAGTTCTTC.